These 27 T cell receptor beta chains were all obtained from the same sample, sequenced in a study of post-analysis software for immune sequencing data. Study-wide results and limits: TRBV segments more frequent in patients than in controls numbered five and included TRBV5-6, TRBV5-1 and TRBV20-1.

Unique molecular identifiers tagged the TCR beta cDNA libraries. MiXCR was run by TCRdb on the PCR reads, yielding one entry per CDR3 protein. The sample has 250,000 to 300,000 distinct CDR3 sequences, 35% to 40% seen once. These receptors lack a known antigen. Sequencing was performed on blood. The receptors were gathered from a girl between 10 and 17 years old with multiple sclerosis.

This clonotype was seen only a few times. This chain joins TRBV5-5 and TRBJ2-2; the D gene is possibly TRBD2 (7 bases). The CDR3 contains 16 residues. The germline V gene encodes CDR1 SGHKS and CDR2 YYEKEE (reference sequence). Trimming removed 3 bases at V and 5 bases at J, with 17 bases between. CDR3 coding DNA: TGTGCCAGCAGCTGGAGGTGGGGGGGGACAACCGGGGAGCTGTTTTTT. As protein: CASSWRWGGTTGELFF. Using reference TRBV5-5 and TRBJ2-2 for the parts outside the CDR3, the full variable domain is DAGVTQSPTHLIKTRGQQVTLRCSPISGHKSVSWYQQVLGQGPQFIFQYYEKEERGRGNFPDRFSARQFPNYSSELNVNALLLGDSALYLCASSWRWGGTTGELFFGEGSRLTVL.

This clonotype was observed a few times. The chain combines TRBV2 with TRBJ1-6, with 9 bases aligning to TRBD1. The CDR3 sequence is 17 residues long. Germline CDR1 and CDR2: SNHLY and FYNNEI. With V trimmed by 9 bases and J by 7 bases, 16 bases remained unmatched. CDR3 coding DNA: TGTGCCAGTGGGAGGGGATTGGACAGGGGCGCAAATTCACCCCTCCACTTT. Its translation: CASGRGLDRGANSPLHF.

This clonotype was recorded once. This may come from a read error, since a much larger clone is one base off. The genes are TRBV20-1 and TRBJ1-2, with TRBD1 as a possible D gene (6 bases). V was pared by 5 bases and J by 7 bases, with 20 bases between. CDR3 length equals 14 residues. Germline V CDR1 and CDR2: DFQATT, SNEGSKA (reference sequence). The CDR3 nucleotides are TGCAGTGCTTCGAACAGGGCCGGCGGGGGTGGCTACACCTTC. Protein sequence: CSASNRAGGGGYTF.

A few counts support this clonotype. A much larger clone differs from this one at a single base, so this may be a read error. CDR3 DNA sequence: TGCGCCAGCAGCCAAGATAGAGGAGCGGGAGGGGAGACCCAGTACTTC. Translation: CASSQDRGAGGETQYF. The gene calls are TRBV4-1 and TRBJ2-5; 10 bases line up with TRBD2. CDR1 is MGHRA, CDR2 YSYEKL, per germline. This CDR3 has 16 residues. Unmatched junction bases numbered 6, after V lost 0 bases and J lost 5 bases.

The table lists this clonotype with many counts. This chain uses TRBV6-1 with TRBJ1-2; TRBD1 matches at 7 bases. V shed 1 base and J 8 bases; nucleotides not matched to a gene: 7. The CDR3 is 14 amino acids. From germline, CDR1 is MNHNS and CDR2 SASEGT. DNA for the CDR3: TGTGCCAGCAGTGAAGTAGTGACAGGGAACGGCTACACCTTC. Protein product: CASSEVVTGNGYTF.

Regarding this clonotype: It may be a read error: a sequence one base away is much more abundant. This chain connects TRBV20-1 to TRBJ2-7; 7 bases line up with TRBD1. V was pared by 1 base and J by 10 bases, with 10 bases of the junction left unmatched. The germline V gene has CDR1 DFQATT and CDR2 SNEGSKA (reference sequence). The CDR3 runs 13 residues. The CDR3 DNA reads TGCAGTGCTAGAGGACAGGGAATGGAGGCCCAGTACTTC. Amino acids: CSARGQGMEAQYF.

The rearrangement uses TRBV20-1 and TRBJ2-3; possibly TRBD2 for D (5 bases). V was cut by 3 bases and J by 1 base, with 14 bases left in between. Germline V gene data show CDR1 as DFQATT and CDR2 as SNEGSKA (reference sequence). The CDR3 runs 15 residues. CDR3 bases: TGCAGTGCTAGCAAGAGGAGCGGAGGCACAGATACGCAGTATTTT. Its translation is CSASKRSGGTDTQYF.

Note on this clonotype: This may be a read error, as it is one base from a much larger clone. The chain employs TRBV6-2 or TRBV6-3 and TRBJ2-5; D not resolved. The V gene's germline CDR1 is MNHEY and CDR2 SVGEGT. This CDR3 comprises 15 residues. V was shortened by 2 bases and J by 1 base, with 11 bases between the two germline ends. Here the CDR3 reads CASSYRTAGQETQYF. In DNA, the CDR3 is TGTGCCAGCAGTTACCGTACGGCAGGCCAAGAGACCCAGTACTTC.

A note on this clonotype: Just one base apart from a much larger clone, this may be a read error. The chain employs TRBV7-8 and TRBJ2-1; 12 positions match TRBD2. This CDR3 is 12 amino acids long. CDR1 and CDR2 (germline): SGHVS, FQNEAQ. CDR3 sequence: CANSPPSGRGFF. The CDR3 DNA sequence: TGTGCCAACAGCCCGCCTAGCGGGAGGGGGTTCTTC.

This clonotype has at least ten counts. The CDR3 DNA reads as TGCGCCAGCAGCTTGGCCTCAGGACAGGGGAACAATGAGCAGTTCTTC. Amino acids: CASSLASGQGNNEQFF. The chain couples TRBV5-1 to TRBJ2-1; 9 bases match TRBD1. The length of the CDR3 is 16 residues. Germline CDR1 reads SGHRS; CDR2 reads YFSETQ. Losses at the gene ends were 0 bases for V and 5 bases for J; bases not matched to a gene: 6.

This rearrangement joins TRBV20-1 to TRBJ2-1; D remains ambiguous. With 0 bases removed from V and 5 bases from J, the gap between germline ends came to 14 bases. Germline V CDR1 and CDR2: DFQATT, SNEGSKA (reference sequence). The CDR3 extends over 15 amino acids. CDR3 amino acids: CSARDLRREDNEQFF. In DNA form, the CDR3 reads TGCAGTGCTAGAGATCTGCGGCGTGAAGACAATGAGCAGTTCTTC.

The table lists this clonotype with many counts. The gene calls are TRBV4-1 and TRBJ1-2; D unclear. The CDR3 is made up of 16 amino acids. Germline values: CDR1 MGHRA, CDR2 YSYEKL. With 0 bases removed from V and 0 bases from J, the gap between germline ends came to 11 bases. The CDR3 region is CASSQDPQAANYGYTF. DNA for the CDR3: TGCGCCAGCAGCCAAGATCCTCAGGCCGCTAACTATGGCTACACCTTC.

Worth noting for this clonotype: A single base separates this from a much larger clone, so it may be a read error. The rearrangement joins TRBV28 to TRBJ2-1, with D perhaps matching TRBD2 (6 bases). The germline V gene encodes CDR1 MDHEN and CDR2 SYDVKM. The CDR3 runs 13 residues. Trimming cost V 7 bases and J 13 bases, with 20 bases left between them. The DNA of the CDR3 is TGTGCCAGCATTCCCTGGGGAGGAGAGACCCAGTTCTTC. It yields the protein CASIPWGGETQFF.

Concerning this clonotype: This may stem from a read error, because a much larger clone lies one nucleotide away. The V and J genes are TRBV7-6 and TRBJ1-1, with D unresolved. The CDR3 has 15 amino acids. Trimming stripped 4 bases from V and 3 bases from J, with 15 bases between. Germline CDR1 is SGHVS and CDR2 is FNYEAQ. The CDR3: CASSSPELRDTEAFF. CDR3 in DNA: TGTGCCAGCAGCTCCCCAGAGCTTCGAGACACTGAAGCTTTCTTT.

This clonotype was found many times. The chain has TRBV3-1 and TRBJ2-5; D not resolved. The CDR3 sequence is 13 residues long. Germline values: CDR1 LGHDT, CDR2 YNNKEL (reference sequence). The V and J ends lost 1 base and 3 bases respectively, with 6 bases between them. The CDR3 here is CASSQGRKETQYF. In DNA form, the CDR3 reads TGTGCCAGCAGCCAAGGTCGGAAAGAGACCCAGTACTTC.

About this clonotype itself: A much larger clonotype is one base distant, so this may be a read error. The rearrangement uses TRBV3-1 and TRBJ2-6; D unresolved. Germline lookup yields CDR1 LGHDT and CDR2 YNNKEL (reference sequence). CDR3 length: 11 residues. V lost 3 bases, J lost 15 bases, and 9 bases lay in between. CDR3: CASSHLSALTF. CDR3 sequence (DNA): TGTGCCAGCAGCCACCTGAGCGCCCTGACTTTC. The full variable domain, its missing parts supplied by reference TRBV3-1 and TRBJ2-6, is DTAVSQTPKYLVTQMGNDKSIKCEQNLGHDTMYWYKQDSKKFLKIMFSYNNKELIINETVPNRFSPKSPDKAHLNLHINSLELGDSAVYFCASSHLSALTFGAGSRLTVL.

The genes are TRBV11-2 and TRBJ2-1; 7 nucleotides agree with TRBD1. This CDR3 has 14 residues. CDR1 and CDR2 (germline): SGHAT, FQNNGV. V was pared by 5 bases and J by 4 bases, with 5 bases of the junction left unmatched. In nucleotides, the CDR3 is TGTGCCAGCAGCGGCCCGGGACAGTACAATGAGCAGTTCTTC. Residues: CASSGPGQYNEQFF.

The chain links TRBV20-1 to TRBJ2-7; TRBD2 might be the D (5 bases). Germline V gives CDR1 DFQATT, CDR2 SNEGSKA (reference sequence). The V and J ends lost 4 bases and 0 bases respectively, with 13 bases between them. The CDR3 spans 14 residues. CDR3 region: CSATLYGSSYEQYF. The CDR3 nucleotides are TGCAGTGCTACCTTATATGGGAGCTCCTACGAGCAGTACTTC.

Concerning this clonotype: This clone may be a read error of a much larger clone one base away. The rearrangement links TRBV7-9 to TRBJ1-2; 7 bases are a match to TRBD1. CDR3 length: 12 residues. Germline CDR1 is SEHNR and CDR2 is FQNEAQ (reference sequence). Germline trimming cut 5 bases from V and 5 bases from J; bases unmatched to any gene: 2. CDR3 amino acids: CASSMGQYGYTF. The CDR3, as DNA: TGTGCCAGCAGCATGGGACAGTATGGCTACACCTTC. Drawing the rest from reference TRBV7-9 and TRBJ1-2, the complete variable domain is DTGVSQNPRHKITKRGQNVTFRCDPISEHNRLYWYRQTLGQGPEFLTYFQNEAQLEKSRLLSDRFSAERPKGSFSTLEIQRTEQGDSAMYLCASSMGQYGYTFGSGTRLTVV.

This clonotype has ten or more counts. This chain joins TRBV4-1 and TRBJ2-3, with TRBD1 matching over 8 bases. The CDR3 contains 15 residues. Germline CDR1 is MGHRA and CDR2 is YSYEKL. Germline trimming cut 1 base from V and 1 base from J; bases unmatched to any gene: 1. CDR3 region: CASSQAGQGTDTQYF. CDR3 nucleotide sequence: TGCGCCAGCAGCCAAGCGGGACAGGGCACAGATACGCAGTATTTT.

As for this clonotype: Since a much larger clone is just one base distant, this may be a read error. The CDR3 DNA follows: TGTGCCAGCTGCTTTCGGTGGGGCCTAGACTCTGGGGCCAACGTCCTGACTTTC. It encodes CASCFRWGLDSGANVLTF. This chain connects TRBV5-8 to TRBJ2-6; tentatively, D is TRBD1 (5 bases). This CDR3 comprises 18 residues. From germline, CDR1 is SGHTS and CDR2 YDEGEE.

This clonotype has a handful of counts. Given a much more abundant clone one base away, this may be a read error. V is TRBV6-4 and J is TRBJ2-1; 7 bases are a match to TRBD2. The germline V gene encodes CDR1 MRHNA and CDR2 SNTAGT. Unmatched junction bases numbered 10, after V lost 6 bases and J lost 8 bases. The CDR3 extends over 14 amino acids. The CDR3 DNA reads as TGTGCCAGCAGGGACGGCGGGAGTCGGGATGAGCAGTTCTTC. It specifies CASRDGGSRDEQFF.

The chain carries TRBV5-1 and TRBJ2-4; tentatively, D is TRBD1 or TRBD2 (5 bases each). The CDR3 has 13 residues. Trimming removed 4 bases from V and 9 bases from J, with 14 bases in between. The germline V gene encodes CDR1 SGHRS and CDR2 YFSETQ. DNA for the CDR3: TGCGCCAGCAGCCCCGGGACCAAAGGCATTCAGTACTTC. Its protein product is CASSPGTKGIQYF.

With regard to this clonotype: A much larger clone lies a single base off, so this may be a read error. The chain employs TRBV12-3 or TRBV12-4 and TRBJ2-3; TRBD2 matches 7 bases. The CDR3 loop spans 15 amino acids. Unmatched junction bases numbered 13, after V lost 5 bases and J lost 8 bases. CDR3 in amino acids: CASSREAGRRVTQYF. For the CDR3, the DNA is TGTGCCAGCAGTCGAGAAGCGGGGCGGCGGGTTACGCAGTATTTT.

For this clonotype: A read error may produce the germline difference seen at one junction end. This chain uses TRBV11-2 with TRBJ2-7, with D possibly TRBD1 on 6 matching bases. Germline assignment: CDR1 SGHAT and CDR2 FQNNGV. The CDR3 length is 15 residues. The CDR3 DNA is TGTGTCAGCAGCATTCCGGGACACATATCCTACGAGCAGTACTTC. Translated, it gives CVSSIPGHISYEQYF.

This clonotype was seen a few times. The V and J genes are TRBV3-1 and TRBJ1-1, with 7 nucleotides matching TRBD1. Germline trimming cut 5 bases from V and 1 base from J; bases unmatched to any gene: 4. The CDR3 is made up of 14 amino acids. CDR1 LGHDT and CDR2 YNNKEL come from the germline V gene (reference sequence). In nucleotides, the CDR3 is TGTGCCAGCAGCAGACAGGGCAGGAACACTGAAGCTTTCTTT. Its protein is CASSRQGRNTEAFF.

This clonotype occurred many times. This rearrangement joins TRBV5-8 to TRBJ2-5, with TRBD2 identical over 7 bases. Unmatched junction bases numbered 4, after V lost 6 bases and J lost 5 bases. This CDR3 comprises 12 residues. The V gene's germline CDR1 is SGHTS and CDR2 YDEGEE. The CDR3 sequence: CASTRGLETQYF. CDR3 DNA sequence: TGTGCCAGCACGCGGGGGTTGGAGACCCAGTACTTC.